This T cell receptor (beta chain) was identified in a study of siplizumab effects on memory and regulatory T cells. Study-level points and caveats: The study found naive T cells seemingly more diverse than memory cells and seemingly major alloresponse contributors.

Comment on this clone: No antigen is known for it.

Assaying covered roughly 92,000 TCR templates per sample. Some clones are missing from TCRdb's copy, which holds only in-frame ones; the method was immunoSEQ multiplex PCR. The data hold about 120,000 clones, with roughly 95% observed a single time. Germline values: CDR1 SGHTA, CDR2 FQGTGA. V lost 5 bases, J lost 4 bases, and 7 bases stayed unmatched. CDR3 length: 14 residues. Input material: non-Treg CD4+ T cells sorted from blood. The chain employs TRBV7-3 and TRBJ1-2, with 7 nucleotides matching TRBD1. The sequence came from a human donor in good health. The CDR3 protein is CASSLGQSSYGYTF. CDR3 bases: TGTGCCAGCAGCCTGGGACAGTCCTCCTATGGCTACACCTTC. The variable domain in full, with the rest retrieved from reference TRBV7-3 and TRBJ1-2, is GAGVSQTPSNKVTEKGKYVELRCDPISGHTALYWYRQSLGQGPEFLIYFQGTGAADDSGLPNDRFFAVRPEGSVSTLKIQRTERGDSAVYLCASSLGQSSYGYTFGSGTRLTVV.